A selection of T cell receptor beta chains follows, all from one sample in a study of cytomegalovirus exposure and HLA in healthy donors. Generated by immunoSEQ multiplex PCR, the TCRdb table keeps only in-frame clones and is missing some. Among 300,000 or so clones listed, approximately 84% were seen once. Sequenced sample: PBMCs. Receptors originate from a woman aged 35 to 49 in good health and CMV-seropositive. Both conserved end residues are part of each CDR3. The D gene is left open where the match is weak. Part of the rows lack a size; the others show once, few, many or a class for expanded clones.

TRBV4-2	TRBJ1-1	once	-	CASSQGGGQNTEAFF
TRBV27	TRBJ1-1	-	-	CASSLGLLRERNTEAFF
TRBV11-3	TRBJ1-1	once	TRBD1	CASSRQDRVNTEAFF
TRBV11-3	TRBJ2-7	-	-	CASSPSSSYEQYF
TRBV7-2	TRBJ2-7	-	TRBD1	CASSYGTVTYEQYF
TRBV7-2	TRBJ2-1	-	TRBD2	CASSLVGTINEQFF
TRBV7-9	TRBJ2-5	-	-	CASSGTDRGETQYF
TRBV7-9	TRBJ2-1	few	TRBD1	CASSNGQGTYNEQFF
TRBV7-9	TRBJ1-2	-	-	CASSGNQGISNYGYTF
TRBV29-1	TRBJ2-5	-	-	CSVEGQGSRETQYF
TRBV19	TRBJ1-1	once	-	CASRLNRENTEAFF
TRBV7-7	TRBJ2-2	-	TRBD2	CASSAGALAGTGELFF
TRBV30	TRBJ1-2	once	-	CASYVRLVYTF
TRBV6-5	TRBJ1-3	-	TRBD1	CASSYTGVGNTIYF
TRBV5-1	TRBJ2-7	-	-	CASSLGWRGESSSYEQYF
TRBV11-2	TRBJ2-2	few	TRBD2	CASSFGAGGPSGELFF
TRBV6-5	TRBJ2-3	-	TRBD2	CASSSGSGTTQYF
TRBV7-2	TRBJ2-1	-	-	CASSLIAGPVGNEQFF
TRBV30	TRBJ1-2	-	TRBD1	CAWSVYGTGGPGGYGYTF
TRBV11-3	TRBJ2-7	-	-	CASSLARSLTEHEQYF
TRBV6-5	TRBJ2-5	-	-	CASSFGGEGQETQYF
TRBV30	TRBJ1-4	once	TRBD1	CAWSVAGGRKEKLFF
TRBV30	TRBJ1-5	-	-	CAWSAGNSNQPQHF
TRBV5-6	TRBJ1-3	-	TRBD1	CASSQGQGKAGNTIYF
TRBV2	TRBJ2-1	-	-	CASNREAIGNNEQFF
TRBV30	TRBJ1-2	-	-	CASQDRFYGYTF
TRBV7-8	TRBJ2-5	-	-	CASSSTWAPRPETQYF
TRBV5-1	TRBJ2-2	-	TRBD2	CASTRLAGVTGELFF
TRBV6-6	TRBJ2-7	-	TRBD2	CASSLSGSYEQYF
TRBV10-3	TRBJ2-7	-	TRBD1	CAISELPGQGVDEQYF
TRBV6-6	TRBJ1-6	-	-	CASSYFSSYNSPLHF